The clone carrying this TCR beta chain was seen many times. Its target is not known. Time point here: patch test 2, 6 weeks after DPC sensitization. Treatment here: therapeutic diphenylcyclopropenone sensitization with weekly scalp DPC. Blood sampling preceded each patch test application. This sample is drawn from a study of human T cells and chemical hapten exposure. Whole-study results and caveats: Patch test score rose with PT1 expanded TCR count, significant at thresholds 8, 16 and 32, not 4.

Individual cDNA molecules each carried unique molecular identifiers attached by the library. In the original workflow: Sample TCR counts, which ranged from roughly 20,000 to 750,000, had a median of roughly 100,000. One entry per CDR3 protein results from TCRdb running MiXCR on the RACE reads. The V and J calls and clone size come from TCRdb's table, not from the authors' own analysis. Of approximately 97,000 distinct CDR3 sequences listed, 10% to 12% were seen once; the top ten hold approximately 3.4%. The germline gives CDR1 SNHLY, CDR2 FYNNEI. V was pared by 8 bases and J by 6 bases, with 17 bases between. This CDR3 comprises 13 residues.

This specimen was whole blood, taken in connection with sensitization to the hapten diphenylcyclopropenone (DPC). V gene TRBV2 combines with J gene TRBJ2-7; D remains ambiguous. The receptor was isolated from a woman aged 40 to 50 with alopecia areata. Some clones in this sample may be carry-over from other donors' samples. This chain's CDR3 is CASARTELGEQYF. The CDR3 nucleotides read TGTGCCAGCGCCCGGACGGAGTTGGGCGAGCAGTACTTC.